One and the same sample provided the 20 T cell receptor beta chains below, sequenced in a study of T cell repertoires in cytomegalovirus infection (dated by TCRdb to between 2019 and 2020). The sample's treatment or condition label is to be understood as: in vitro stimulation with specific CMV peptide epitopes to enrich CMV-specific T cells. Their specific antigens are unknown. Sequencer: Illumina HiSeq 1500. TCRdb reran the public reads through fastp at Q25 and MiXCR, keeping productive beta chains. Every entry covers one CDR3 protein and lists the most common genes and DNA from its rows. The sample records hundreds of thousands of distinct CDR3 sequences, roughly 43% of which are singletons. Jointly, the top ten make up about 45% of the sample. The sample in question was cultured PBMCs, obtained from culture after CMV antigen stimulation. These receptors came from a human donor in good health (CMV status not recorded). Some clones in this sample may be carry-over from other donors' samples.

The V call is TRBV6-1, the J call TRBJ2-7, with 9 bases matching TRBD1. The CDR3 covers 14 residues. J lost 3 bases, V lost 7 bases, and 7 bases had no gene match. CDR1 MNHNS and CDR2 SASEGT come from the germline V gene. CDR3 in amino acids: CASKRQGGNYEQYF. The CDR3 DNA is TGTGCCAGCAAGAGACAGGGGGGGAACTACGAGCAGTACTTC.

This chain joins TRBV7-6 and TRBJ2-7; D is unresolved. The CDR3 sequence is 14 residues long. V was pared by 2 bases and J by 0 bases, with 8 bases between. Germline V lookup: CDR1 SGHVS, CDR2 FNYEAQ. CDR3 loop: CASSLTLSSYEQYF. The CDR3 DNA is TGTGCCAGCAGCTTAACCCTTAGCTCCTACGAGCAGTACTTC.

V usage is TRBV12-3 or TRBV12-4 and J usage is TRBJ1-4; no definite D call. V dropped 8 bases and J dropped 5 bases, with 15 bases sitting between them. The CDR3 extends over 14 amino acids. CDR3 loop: CASGPGPRNEKLFF. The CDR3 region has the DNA TGTGCCAGCGGCCCCGGACCCAGAAATGAAAAACTGTTTTTT.

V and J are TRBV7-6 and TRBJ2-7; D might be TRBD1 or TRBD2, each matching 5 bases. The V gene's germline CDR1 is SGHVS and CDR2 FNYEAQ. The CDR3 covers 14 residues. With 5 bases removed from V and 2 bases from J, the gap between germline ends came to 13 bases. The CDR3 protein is CASSPGTLAYEQYF. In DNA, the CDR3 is TGTGCCAGCAGCCCAGGGACGCTGGCCTACGAGCAGTACTTC.

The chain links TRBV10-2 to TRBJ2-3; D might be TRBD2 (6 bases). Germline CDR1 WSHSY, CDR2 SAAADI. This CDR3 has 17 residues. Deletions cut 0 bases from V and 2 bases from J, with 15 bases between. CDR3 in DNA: TGCGCCAGCAGTGAGTCAGGGCGGGGCGGCCTCACAGATACGCAGTATTTT. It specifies CASSESGRGGLTDTQYF.

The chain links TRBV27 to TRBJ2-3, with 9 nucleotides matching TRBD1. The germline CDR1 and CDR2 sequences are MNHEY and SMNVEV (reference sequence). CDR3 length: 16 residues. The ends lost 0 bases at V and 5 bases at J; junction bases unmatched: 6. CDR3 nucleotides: TGTGCCAGCAGTTTATCGCCGACAGGGGGTGGAGATACGCAGTATTTT. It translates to CASSLSPTGGGDTQYF.

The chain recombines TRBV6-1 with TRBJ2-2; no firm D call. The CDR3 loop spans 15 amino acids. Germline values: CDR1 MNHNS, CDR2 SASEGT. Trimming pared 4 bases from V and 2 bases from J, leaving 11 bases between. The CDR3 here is CASSVVTANTGELFF. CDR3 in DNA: TGTGCCAGCAGTGTAGTAACAGCAAACACCGGGGAGCTGTTTTTT.

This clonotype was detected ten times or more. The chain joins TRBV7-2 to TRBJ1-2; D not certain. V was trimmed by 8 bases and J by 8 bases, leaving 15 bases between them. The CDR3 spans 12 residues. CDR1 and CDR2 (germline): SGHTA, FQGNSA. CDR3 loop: CASHFSVWGYTF. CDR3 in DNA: TGTGCCAGCCACTTCTCTGTGTGGGGCTACACCTTC.

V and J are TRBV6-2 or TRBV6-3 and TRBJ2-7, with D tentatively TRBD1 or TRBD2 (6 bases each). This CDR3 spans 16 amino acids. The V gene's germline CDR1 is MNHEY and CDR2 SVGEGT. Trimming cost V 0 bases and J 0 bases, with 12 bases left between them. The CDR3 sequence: CASSYSGRDNSYEQYF. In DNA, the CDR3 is TGTGCCAGCAGTTACTCGGGGCGGGACAACTCCTACGAGCAGTACTTC.

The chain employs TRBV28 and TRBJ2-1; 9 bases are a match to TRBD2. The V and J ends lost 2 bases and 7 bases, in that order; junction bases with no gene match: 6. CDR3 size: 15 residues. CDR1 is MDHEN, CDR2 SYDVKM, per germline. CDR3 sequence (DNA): TGTGCCAGCAGTTTACCGGGACTAGCATGGAATGAGCAGTTCTTC. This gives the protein CASSLPGLAWNEQFF.

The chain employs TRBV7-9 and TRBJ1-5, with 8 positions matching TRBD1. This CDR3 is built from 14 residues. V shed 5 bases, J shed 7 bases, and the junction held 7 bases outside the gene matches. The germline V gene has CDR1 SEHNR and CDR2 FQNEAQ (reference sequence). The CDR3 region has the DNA TGTGCCAGCAGCCGCGGACAGGGTGGCCAGCCCCAGCATTTT. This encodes CASSRGQGGQPQHF.

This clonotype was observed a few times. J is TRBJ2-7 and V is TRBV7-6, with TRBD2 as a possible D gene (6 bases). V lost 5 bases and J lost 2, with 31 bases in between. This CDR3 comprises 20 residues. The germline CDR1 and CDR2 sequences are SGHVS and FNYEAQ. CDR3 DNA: TGTGCCAGCAGCCTGATTGGTAGTAGCTTGGGGGGAGAGTTTCCCTACGAGCAGTACTTC. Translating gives CASSLIGSSLGGEFPYEQYF.

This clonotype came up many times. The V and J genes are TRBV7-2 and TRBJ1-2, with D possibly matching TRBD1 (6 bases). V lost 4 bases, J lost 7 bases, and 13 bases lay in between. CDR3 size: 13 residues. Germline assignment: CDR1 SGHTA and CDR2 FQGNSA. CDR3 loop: CASSSDRTGGYTF. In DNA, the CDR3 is TGTGCCAGCAGCTCCGACAGGACGGGTGGCTACACCTTC.

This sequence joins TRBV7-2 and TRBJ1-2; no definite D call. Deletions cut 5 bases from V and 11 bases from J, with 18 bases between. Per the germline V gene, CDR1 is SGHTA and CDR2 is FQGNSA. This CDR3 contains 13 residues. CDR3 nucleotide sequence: TGTGCCAGCAGCCCCCGAGCTCCCAAGCCTTACACCTTC. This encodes CASSPRAPKPYTF.

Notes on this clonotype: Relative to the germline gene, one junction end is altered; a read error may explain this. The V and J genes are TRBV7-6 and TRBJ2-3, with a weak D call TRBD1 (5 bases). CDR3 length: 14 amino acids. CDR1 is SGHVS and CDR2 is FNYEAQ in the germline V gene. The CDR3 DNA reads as TGTGCCAGCAGTTTAGGGGCTGGTACAGATACGCAGTATTTT. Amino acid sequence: CASSLGAGTDTQYF.

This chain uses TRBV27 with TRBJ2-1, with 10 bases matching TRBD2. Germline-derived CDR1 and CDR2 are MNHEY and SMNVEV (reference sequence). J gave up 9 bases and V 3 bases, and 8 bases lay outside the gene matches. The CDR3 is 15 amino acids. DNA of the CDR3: TGTGCCAGCAGTTTGGCTAGCGGGAGTGCTAGTGAGCAGTTCTTC. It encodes CASSLASGSASEQFF.

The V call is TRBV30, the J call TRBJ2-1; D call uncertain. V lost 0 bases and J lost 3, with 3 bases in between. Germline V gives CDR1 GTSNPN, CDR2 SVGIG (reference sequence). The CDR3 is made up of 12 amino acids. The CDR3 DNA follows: TGTGCCTGGAGTGTGAACTACAATGAGCAGTTCTTC. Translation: CAWSVNYNEQFF.

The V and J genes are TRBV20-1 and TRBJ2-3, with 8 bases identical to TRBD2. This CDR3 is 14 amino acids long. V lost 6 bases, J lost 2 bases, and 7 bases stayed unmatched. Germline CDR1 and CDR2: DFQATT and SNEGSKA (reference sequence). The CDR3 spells CSAAEREPTDTQYF. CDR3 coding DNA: TGCAGTGCCGCGGAGCGGGAGCCCACAGATACGCAGTATTTT.

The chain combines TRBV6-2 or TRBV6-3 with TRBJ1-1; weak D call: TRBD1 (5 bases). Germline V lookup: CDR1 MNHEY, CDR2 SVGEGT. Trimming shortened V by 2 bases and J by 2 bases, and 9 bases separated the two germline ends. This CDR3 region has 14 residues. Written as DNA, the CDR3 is TGTGCCAGCAGTTACAAGGGGCAAAACACTGAAGCTTTCTTT. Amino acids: CASSYKGQNTEAFF.

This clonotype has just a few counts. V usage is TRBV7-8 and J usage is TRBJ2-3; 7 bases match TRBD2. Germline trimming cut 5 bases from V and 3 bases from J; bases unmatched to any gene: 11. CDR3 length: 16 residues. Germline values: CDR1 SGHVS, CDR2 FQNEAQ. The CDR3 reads CASSPLLGTTTDTQYF. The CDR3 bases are TGTGCCAGCAGCCCCCTCCTTGGGACTACAACAGATACGCAGTATTTT. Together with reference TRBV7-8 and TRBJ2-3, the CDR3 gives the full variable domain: GAGVSQSPRYKVAKRGQDVALRCDPISGHVSLFWYQQALGQGPEFLTYFQNEAQLDKSGLPSDRFFAERPEGSVSTLKIQRTQQEDSAVYLCASSPLLGTTTDTQYFGPGTRLTVL.